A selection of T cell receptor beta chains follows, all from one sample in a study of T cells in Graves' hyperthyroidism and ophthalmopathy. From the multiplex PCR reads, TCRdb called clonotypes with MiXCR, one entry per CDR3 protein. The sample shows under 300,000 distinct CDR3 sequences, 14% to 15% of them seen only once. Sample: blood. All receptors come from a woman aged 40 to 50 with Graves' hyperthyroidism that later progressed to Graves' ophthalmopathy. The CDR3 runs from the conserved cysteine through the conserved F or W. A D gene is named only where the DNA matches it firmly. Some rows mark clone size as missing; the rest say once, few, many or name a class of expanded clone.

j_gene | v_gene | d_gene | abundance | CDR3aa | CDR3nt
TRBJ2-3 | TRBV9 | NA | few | CASSRIIDQDTQYF | TGTGCCAGCAGCCGGATAATAGATCAGGATACGCAGTATTTT
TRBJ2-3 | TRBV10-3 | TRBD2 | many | CAISTTSGRAASQYF | TGTGCCATCAGCACGACTAGCGGGAGGGCTGCATCGCAGTATTTT
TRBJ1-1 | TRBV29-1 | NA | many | CSVRGTEAFF | TGCAGCGTAAGGGGGACTGAAGCTTTCTTT
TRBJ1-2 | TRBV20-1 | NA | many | CKDSIGYTF | TGCAAAGACTCCATCGGCTACACCTTC
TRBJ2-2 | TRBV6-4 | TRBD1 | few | CASSEFGTGITGELFF | TGTGCCAGCAGTGAGTTCGGGACAGGGATCACCGGGGAGCTGTTTTTT
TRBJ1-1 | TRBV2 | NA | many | CASSEVAAGTEAFF | TGTGCCAGCAGTGAAGTGGCAGCGGGCACTGAAGCTTTCTTT
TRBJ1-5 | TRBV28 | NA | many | CASSLGRWGGGNQPQHF | TGTGCCAGCAGTTTGGGGCGGTGGGGCGGGGGCAATCAGCCCCAGCATTTT
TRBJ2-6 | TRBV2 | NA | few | CASMDTDVLSGANVLTF | TGTGCCAGCATGGACACAGACGTGCTCTCTGGGGCCAACGTCCTGACTTTC
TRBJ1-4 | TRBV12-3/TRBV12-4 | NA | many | CASNFGGGNEKLFF | TGTGCCAGCAACTTTGGGGGAGGCAATGAAAAACTGTTTTTT
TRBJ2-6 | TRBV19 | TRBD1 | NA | CASSILGTGVGANVLTF | TGTGCCAGTAGTATATTGGGGACAGGGGTCGGGGCCAACGTCCTGACTTTC
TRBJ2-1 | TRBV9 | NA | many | CASSAGRSLLGNEQFF | TGTGCCAGCAGCGCCGGACGGTCCCTCTTGGGGAATGAGCAGTTCTTC
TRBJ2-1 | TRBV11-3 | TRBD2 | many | CASSQGLAEGHEQFF | TGTGCCAGCAGCCAAGGACTAGCGGAGGGGCATGAGCAGTTCTTC
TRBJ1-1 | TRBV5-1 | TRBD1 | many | CASSWTGTGEAFF | TGCGCCAGCAGCTGGACAGGGACGGGTGAAGCTTTCTTT
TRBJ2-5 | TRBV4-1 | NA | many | CASSRGTVPGAQYF | TGCGCCAGCAGTCGCGGGACAGTCCCAGGGGCCCAGTACTTC
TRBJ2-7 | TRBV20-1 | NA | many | CSAREASNSYEQYF | TGCAGTGCTAGAGAAGCTAGTAACTCCTACGAGCAGTACTTC
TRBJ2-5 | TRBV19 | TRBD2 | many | CASSRSGLAGVETQYF | TGTGCCAGTAGTCGTTCGGGACTAGCGGGAGTCGAGACCCAGTACTTC
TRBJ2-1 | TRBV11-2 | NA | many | CASGGSYNEQFF | TGTGCCAGCGGGGGATCCTACAATGAGCAGTTCTTC
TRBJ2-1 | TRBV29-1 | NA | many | CSVPNLLGSEQFF | TGCAGCGTCCCCAACCTGCTAGGAAGTGAGCAGTTCTTC
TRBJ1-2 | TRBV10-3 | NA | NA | CAIREEKRGYTF | TGTGCCATCAGAGAGGAGAAGAGAGGCTACACCTTC
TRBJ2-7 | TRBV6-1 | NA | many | CASKNRGYEQYF | TGTGCCAGCAAGAACCGGGGGTACGAGCAGTACTTC
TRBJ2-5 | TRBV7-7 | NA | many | CASSPLWRQETQYF | TGTGCTAGCAGCCCACTTTGGCGGCAAGAGACCCAGTACTTC
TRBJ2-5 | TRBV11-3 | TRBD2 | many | CASSSGLAEKETQYF | TGTGCCAGCAGCTCGGGACTAGCGGAAAAAGAGACCCAGTACTTC
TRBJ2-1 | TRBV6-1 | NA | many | CASRSLGYNEQFF | TGTGCCAGCAGATCACTAGGTTACAATGAGCAGTTCTTC
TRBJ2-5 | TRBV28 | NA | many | CASSFPGRSKTQYF | TGTGCCAGCAGTTTTCCCGGGAGAAGCAAGACCCAGTACTTC
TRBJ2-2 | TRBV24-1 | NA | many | CATSGDSSGELFF | TGTGCCACCAGTGGGGATTCATCCGGGGAGCTGTTTTTT
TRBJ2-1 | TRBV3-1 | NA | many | CASSQDPSVNNEQFF | TGTGCCAGCAGCCAAGACCCTAGCGTTAACAATGAGCAGTTCTTC